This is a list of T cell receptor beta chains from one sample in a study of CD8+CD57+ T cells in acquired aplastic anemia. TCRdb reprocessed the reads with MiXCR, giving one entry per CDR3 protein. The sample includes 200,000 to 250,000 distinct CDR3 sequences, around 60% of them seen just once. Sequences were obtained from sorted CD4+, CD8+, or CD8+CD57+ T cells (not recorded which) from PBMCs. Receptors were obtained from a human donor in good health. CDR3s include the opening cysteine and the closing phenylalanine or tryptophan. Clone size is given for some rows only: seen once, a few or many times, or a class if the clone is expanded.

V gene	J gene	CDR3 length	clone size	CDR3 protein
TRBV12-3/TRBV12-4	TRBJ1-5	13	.	CASSQQGSQPQHF
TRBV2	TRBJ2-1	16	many	CASSPGLASLGDEQFF
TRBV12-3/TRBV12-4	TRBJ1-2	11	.	CASSPHRGDAF
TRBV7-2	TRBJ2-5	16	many	CASLGINSGGGGTQYF
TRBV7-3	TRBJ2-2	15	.	CASSPGGAVTGELFF
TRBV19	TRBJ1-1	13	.	CASSIPRDTEAFF
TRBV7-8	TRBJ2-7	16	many	CASSLIVTPSSYEQYF
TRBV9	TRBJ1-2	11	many	CANSVADRYTF
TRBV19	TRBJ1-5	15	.	CASSIVRGANQPQHF
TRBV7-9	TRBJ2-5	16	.	CASSPGLTSVQETQYF
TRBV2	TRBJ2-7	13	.	CASSENGYYEQYF
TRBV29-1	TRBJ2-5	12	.	CSVGRGQETQYF
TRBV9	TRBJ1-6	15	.	CASSPTPGDGSPLHF
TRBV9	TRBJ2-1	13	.	CASSVRDSNEQFF
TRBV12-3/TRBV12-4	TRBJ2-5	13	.	CASSLRGFETQYF
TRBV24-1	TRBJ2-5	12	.	CATSDLAGQQYF
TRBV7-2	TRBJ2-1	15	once	CASSFSGTVYNEQSF
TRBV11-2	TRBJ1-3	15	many	CASSSQGFAGNTIYF
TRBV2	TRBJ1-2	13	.	CASSPDRLGGYTF
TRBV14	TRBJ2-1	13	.	CASSQIGGAEQFF
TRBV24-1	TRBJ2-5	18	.	CATSDSGASGSRRETQYF
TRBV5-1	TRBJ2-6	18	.	CASSLGAGGSSGANVLTF
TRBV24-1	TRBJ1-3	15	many	CATSDLDLTGNTIYF
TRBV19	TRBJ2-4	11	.	CASSMSSNGYF
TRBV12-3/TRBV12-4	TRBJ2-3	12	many	CASSLGGDTQYF
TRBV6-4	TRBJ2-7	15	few	CASSAGTSGSGEQYF
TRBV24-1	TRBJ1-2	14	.	CATSGSGINYGYTF
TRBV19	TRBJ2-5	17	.	CASSPSPGVGSSKTQYF
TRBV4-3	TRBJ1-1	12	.	CASRGESTEAFF